This TCR beta chain was recorded in a study of T-cell reconstitution after alpha-beta-depleted transplantation in children listed by TCRdb under 2016. With regard to the full study: Using TCR repertoire profiling, the study followed T-cell immune reconstitution in a quantitative way in children after TCRalphabeta/CD19-depleted allogeneic hematopoietic cell transplantation.

Results the study describes overall, beyond this receptor: The high TCRbeta diversity at day 60 in some patients was ascribed to recipient T cells and intrathymic progenitors that had survived conditioning. Over the following months the frequencies of hyperexpanded clones went down, and after one year T-cell counts and TCRbeta diversity were mostly credited to newly produced T cells. Apparently early alphabetaT-cell count recovery about two months after transplant reportedly relied on only several hundred rapidly expanded clones derived from non-depleted graft cells.

The protocol used for the library was PCR. Sequenced on an Illumina HiSeq 2500. To normalize quantification of the TCRbeta repertoire, the TCR libraries were built with molecular barcoding that relied on unique molecular identifiers. TCRdb itself trimmed the public reads at Q25 with fastp, ran MiXCR and retained productive beta chains. One record per CDR3 amino acid sequence lists the most common genes and DNA. The sample table records 550,000 to 800,000 distinct CDR3 sequences; around 12% of these occur just once. About 0.79% of the sample comes from the top ten. The treatment or condition tag for this specimen amounts to: allogeneic hematopoietic cell transplantation with graft depleted of TCRalphabeta T cells and CD19 B cells. The children who served as transplant recipients had been given grafts of TCRalphabeta/CD19-depleted allogeneic hematopoietic cells. Looking up the germline V gene yields CDR1 SGHVS and CDR2 FNYEAQ. From the cysteine through the phenylalanine, the CDR3 covers 13 amino acids. The retained sequence is limited to the CDR3, 39 bases, with the frame set at the first base.

This clonotype has just a few counts. Its antigen remains unidentified. Compared with germline, one end of the junction differs, possibly owing to a read error. This clonotype was sampled from a girl aged 2 to 10 with congenital amegakaryocytic thrombocytopenia, due to receive a stem cell transplant. The chain was built from TRBV7-6 and TRBJ1-2; a tentative D match to TRBD1 spans 5 bases. The specimen was PBMCs, collected before TCRalphabeta/CD19-depleted stem cell transplant. The nucleotides read TGTGCCAGCAGCCGTCAGGGCCTCTCTGGCGACACCTTC. This gives the protein CASSRQGLSGDTF. The CDR3 plus the reference TRBV7-6 and TRBJ1-2 genes for the other parts give the full variable domain: GAGVSQSPRYKVTKRGQDVALRCDPISGHVSLYWYRQALGQGPEFLTYFNYEAQQDKSGLPNDRFSAERPEGSISTLTIQRTEQRDSAMYRCASSRQGLSGDTFGSGTRLTVV.